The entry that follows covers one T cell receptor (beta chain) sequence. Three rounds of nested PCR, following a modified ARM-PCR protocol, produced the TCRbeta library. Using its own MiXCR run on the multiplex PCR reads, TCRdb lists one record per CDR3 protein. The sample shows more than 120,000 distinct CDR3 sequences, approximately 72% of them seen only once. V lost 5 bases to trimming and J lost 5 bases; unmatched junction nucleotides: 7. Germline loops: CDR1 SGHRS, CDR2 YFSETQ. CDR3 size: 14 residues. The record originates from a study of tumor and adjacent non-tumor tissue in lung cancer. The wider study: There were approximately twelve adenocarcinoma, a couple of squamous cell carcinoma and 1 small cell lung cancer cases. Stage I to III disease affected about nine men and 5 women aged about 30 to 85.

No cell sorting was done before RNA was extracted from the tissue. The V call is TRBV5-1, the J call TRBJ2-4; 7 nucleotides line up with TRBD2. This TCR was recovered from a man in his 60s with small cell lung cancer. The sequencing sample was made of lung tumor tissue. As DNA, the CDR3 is TGCGCCAGCAGGGCCTCTAGCGGCCAAAACATTCAGTACTTC. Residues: CASRASSGQNIQYF.